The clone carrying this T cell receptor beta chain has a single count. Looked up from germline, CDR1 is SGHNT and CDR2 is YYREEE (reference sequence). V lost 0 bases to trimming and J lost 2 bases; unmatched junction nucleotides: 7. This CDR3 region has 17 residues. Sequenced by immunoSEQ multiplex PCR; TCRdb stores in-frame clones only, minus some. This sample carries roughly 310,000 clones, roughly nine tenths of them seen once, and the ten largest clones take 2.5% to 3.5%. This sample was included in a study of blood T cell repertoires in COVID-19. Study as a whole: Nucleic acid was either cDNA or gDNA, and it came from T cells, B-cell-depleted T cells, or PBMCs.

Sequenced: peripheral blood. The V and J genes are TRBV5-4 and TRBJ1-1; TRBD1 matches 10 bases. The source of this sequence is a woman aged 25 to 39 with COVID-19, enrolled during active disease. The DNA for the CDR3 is TGTGCCAGCAGCTTGGGACAGGGGGCTCAACAAAACACTGAAGCTTTCTTT. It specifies CASSLGQGAQQNTEAFF.